These 2 T cell receptor beta chains originate from one sample sequenced in a study of cytomegalovirus exposure and HLA in healthy donors. It was with 60 Vbeta and 13 Jbeta primers that the PCR ran. Clones were read by immunoSEQ multiplex PCR, and TCRdb kept only the in-frame ones, dropping some. The table includes roughly 170,000 clones, about three quarters detected once. Sequences were obtained from PBMCs. All receptors derive from a female donor in good health and CMV-seronegative.

This chain uses TRBV7-9 with TRBJ2-7, with a tentative D call TRBD2 (5 bases). This CDR3 has 13 amino acids. CDR1 SEHNR and CDR2 FQNEAQ come from the germline V gene (reference sequence). V shed 5 bases and J shed 3 bases, with 11 bases lying between them. The chain's CDR3 is CASSRPGSYEQYF. The CDR3 nucleotides read TGTGCCAGCAGCCGCCCGGGAAGCTACGAGCAGTACTTC.

This clone was observed a handful of times. This chain links TRBV14 with TRBJ2-7, with D possibly matching TRBD1 (5 bases). The CDR3 runs to 14 residues. CDR1 is SGHDN, CDR2 FVKESK, per germline. Trimming left V 4 bases short and J 5 bases short, with 15 bases between. This chain's CDR3 is CASSRSLRVNEQYF. CDR3 sequence (DNA): TGTGCCAGCAGCCGGTCCCTCAGGGTTAACGAGCAGTACTTC.